This TCR beta chain stems from a study of blood T cell repertoires in COVID-19. Overall study: The United States, Italy and Spain supplied acute and convalescent COVID-19 samples. The cDNA or gDNA used as material had been derived from T cells, B-cell-depleted T cells, or PBMCs.

In the authors' workflow: Estimation of nucleated cell counts relied on the amplification of reference gene primers. Libraries were prepared by immunoSEQ multiplex PCR; TCRdb keeps only in-frame clonotypes and omits some of them. The D gene and trimming were derived from the DNA, and the V and J assignments and clone size from that table. The table lists about 68,000 clones, roughly 87% of them singletons. The CDR3 has 13 amino acids. Trimming stripped 3 bases from V and 3 bases from J, with 8 bases between. The sequenced material came from peripheral blood. The chain is built from TRBV12-3 or TRBV12-4 and TRBJ1-2; a weak D match, TRBD1 (5 bases). This TCR was recovered from a man over 45 with active COVID-19. The CDR3 region is CASSLGRDYGYTF. DNA for the CDR3: TGTGCCAGCAGTTTGGGCAGGGACTATGGCTACACCTTC.